This entry describes one T cell receptor (beta chain). The sample originates from a study of radiation and T cells in renal cell carcinoma. As for time point: blood 4 weeks post-SBRT, at nephrectomy. This sample's treatment: 15 Gy SBRT to primary tumor, nephrectomy 4 weeks later. Produced via immunoSEQ multiplex PCR; TCRdb's table is partial and in-frame only. The sample shows about 170,000 clones, approximately 90% of them seen only once. Germline CDR1 is SGHRS and CDR2 is YFSETQ. V dropped 3 bases and J dropped 4 bases, with 15 bases sitting between them. The CDR3 is 15 residues long. This chain uses TRBV5-1 with TRBJ2-3; tentative D call: TRBD1 (6 bases). This clonotype was obtained from a woman aged 50 to 60 with renal cell carcinoma. Specimen: blood, collected from a patient whose treatment included radiotherapy and nephrectomy. This CDR3 is CASSSGTLLADTQYF. CDR3 bases: TGCGCCAGCAGCTCCGGGACACTTCTGGCAGATACGCAGTATTTT.